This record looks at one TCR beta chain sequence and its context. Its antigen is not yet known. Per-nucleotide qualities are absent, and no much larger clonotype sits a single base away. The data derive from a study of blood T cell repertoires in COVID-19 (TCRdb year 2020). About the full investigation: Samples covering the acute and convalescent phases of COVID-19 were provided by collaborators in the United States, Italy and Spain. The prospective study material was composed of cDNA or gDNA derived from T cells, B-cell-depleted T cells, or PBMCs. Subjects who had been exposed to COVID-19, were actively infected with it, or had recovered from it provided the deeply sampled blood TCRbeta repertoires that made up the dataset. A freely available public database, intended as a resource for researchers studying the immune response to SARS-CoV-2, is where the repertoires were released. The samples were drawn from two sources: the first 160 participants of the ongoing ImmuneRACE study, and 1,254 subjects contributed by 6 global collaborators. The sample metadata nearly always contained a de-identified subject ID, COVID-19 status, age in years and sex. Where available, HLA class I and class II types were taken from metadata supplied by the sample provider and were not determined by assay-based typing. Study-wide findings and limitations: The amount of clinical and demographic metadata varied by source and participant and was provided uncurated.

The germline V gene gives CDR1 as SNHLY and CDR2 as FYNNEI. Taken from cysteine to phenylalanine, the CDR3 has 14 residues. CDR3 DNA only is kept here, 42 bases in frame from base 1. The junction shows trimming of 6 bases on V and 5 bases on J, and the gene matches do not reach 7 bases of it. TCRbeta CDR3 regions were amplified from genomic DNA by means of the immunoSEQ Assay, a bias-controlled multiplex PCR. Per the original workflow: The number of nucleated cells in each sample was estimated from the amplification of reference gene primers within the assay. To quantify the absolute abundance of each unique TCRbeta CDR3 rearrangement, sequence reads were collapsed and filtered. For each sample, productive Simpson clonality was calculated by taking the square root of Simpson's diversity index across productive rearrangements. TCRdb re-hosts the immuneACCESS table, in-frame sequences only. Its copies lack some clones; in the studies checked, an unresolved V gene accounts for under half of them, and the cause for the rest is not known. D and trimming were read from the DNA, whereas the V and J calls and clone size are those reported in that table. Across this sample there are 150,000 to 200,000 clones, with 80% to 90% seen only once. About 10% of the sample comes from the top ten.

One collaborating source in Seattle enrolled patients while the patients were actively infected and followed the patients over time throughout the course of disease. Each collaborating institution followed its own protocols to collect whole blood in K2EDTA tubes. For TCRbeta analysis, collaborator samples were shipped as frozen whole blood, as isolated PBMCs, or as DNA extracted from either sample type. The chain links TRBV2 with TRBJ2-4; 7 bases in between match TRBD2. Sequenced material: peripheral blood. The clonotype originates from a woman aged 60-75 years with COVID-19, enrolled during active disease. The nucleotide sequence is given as TGTGCCAGCAGCTCGCTTGGGGGGGAAAACATTCAGTACTTC. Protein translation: CASSSLGGENIQYF.